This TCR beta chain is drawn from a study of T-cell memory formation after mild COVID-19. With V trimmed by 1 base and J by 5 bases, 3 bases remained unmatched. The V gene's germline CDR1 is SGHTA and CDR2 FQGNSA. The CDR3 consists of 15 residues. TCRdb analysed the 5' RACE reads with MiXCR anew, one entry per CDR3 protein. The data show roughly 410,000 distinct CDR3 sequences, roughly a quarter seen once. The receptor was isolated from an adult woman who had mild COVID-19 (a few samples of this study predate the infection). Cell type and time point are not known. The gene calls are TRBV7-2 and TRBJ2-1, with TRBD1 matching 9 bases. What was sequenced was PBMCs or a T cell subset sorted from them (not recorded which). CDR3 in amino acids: CASSLEQGAHNEQFF. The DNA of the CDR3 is TGTGCCAGCAGCTTAGAACAGGGGGCGCACAATGAGCAGTTCTTC.